This T cell receptor (beta chain) appears in the sequencing data of a study of long-term antiretroviral therapy in people with HIV. Overall study results and limits: Clones with expansion before ART led the repertoire at all time points. Blood dates from 2004 to 2017, possibly under older ART regimens.

The CDR3 is 14 amino acids. In germline, CDR1 is GTSNPN, CDR2 SVGIG (reference sequence). Trimming cost V 8 bases and J 2 bases; bases outside gene matches: 11. Of note for this clone: The antigen remains unidentified.

The run of the v3.0 immunoSEQ assay was at survey level. Per-sample targets for sequencing were roughly 35,000-50,000 T-cell genomes. TCRdb's table, derived via immunoSEQ multiplex PCR, lists solely in-frame clones and lacks some. The sample lists under 45,000 clones; approximately 95% were seen once. The chain recombines TRBV30 with TRBJ2-7; 8 bases are a match to TRBD1. The clonotype was recovered from a woman between 50 and 59 years old with HIV. Sequencing was performed on unsorted PBMCs, taken around 5.3 years after starting antiretroviral therapy. The CDR3 here is CAQKGDRPTYEQYF. Written as DNA, the CDR3 is TGTGCCCAGAAGGGGGACAGGCCAACCTACGAGCAGTACTTC. The full variable domain, completed using reference TRBV30 and TRBJ2-7, is SQTIHQWPATLVQPVGSPLSLECTVEGTSNPNLYWYRQAAGRGLQLLFYSVGIGQISSEVPQNLSASRPQDRQFILSSKKLLLSDSGFYLCAQKGDRPTYEQYFGPGTRLTVT.